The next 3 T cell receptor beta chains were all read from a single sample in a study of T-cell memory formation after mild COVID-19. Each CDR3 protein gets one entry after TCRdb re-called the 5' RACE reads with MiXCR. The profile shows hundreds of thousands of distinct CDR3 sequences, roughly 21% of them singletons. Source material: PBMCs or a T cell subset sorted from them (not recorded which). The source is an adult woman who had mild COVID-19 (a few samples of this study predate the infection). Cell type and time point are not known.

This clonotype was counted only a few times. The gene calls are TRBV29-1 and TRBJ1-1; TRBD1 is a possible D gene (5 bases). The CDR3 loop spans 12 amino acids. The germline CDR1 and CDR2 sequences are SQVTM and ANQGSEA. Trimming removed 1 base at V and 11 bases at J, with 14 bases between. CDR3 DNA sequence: TGCAGCGTTGAAGGGGCGCCAGGGTCGGCTTTCTTT. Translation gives CSVEGAPGSAFF. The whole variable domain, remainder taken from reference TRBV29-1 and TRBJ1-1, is SAVISQKPSRDICQRGTSLTIQCQVDSQVTMMFWYRQQPGQSLTLIATANQGSEATYESGFVIDKFPISRPNLTFSTLTVSNMSPEDSSIYLCSVEGAPGSAFFGQGTRLTVV.

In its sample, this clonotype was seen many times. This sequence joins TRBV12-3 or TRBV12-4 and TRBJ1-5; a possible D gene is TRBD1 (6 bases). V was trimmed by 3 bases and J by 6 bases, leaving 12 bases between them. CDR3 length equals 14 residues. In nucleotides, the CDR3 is TGTGCCAGCAGTTTGCAGGGGTCTGGTCAGCCCCAGCATTTT. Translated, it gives CASSLQGSGQPQHF.

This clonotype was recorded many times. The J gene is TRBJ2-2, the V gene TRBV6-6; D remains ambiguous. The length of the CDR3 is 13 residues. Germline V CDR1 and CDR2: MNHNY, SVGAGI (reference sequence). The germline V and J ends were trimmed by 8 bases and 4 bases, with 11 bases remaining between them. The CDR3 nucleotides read TGTGCCAGCGCCGCCGGCGTCACCGGGGAGCTGTTTTTT. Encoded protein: CASAAGVTGELFF.